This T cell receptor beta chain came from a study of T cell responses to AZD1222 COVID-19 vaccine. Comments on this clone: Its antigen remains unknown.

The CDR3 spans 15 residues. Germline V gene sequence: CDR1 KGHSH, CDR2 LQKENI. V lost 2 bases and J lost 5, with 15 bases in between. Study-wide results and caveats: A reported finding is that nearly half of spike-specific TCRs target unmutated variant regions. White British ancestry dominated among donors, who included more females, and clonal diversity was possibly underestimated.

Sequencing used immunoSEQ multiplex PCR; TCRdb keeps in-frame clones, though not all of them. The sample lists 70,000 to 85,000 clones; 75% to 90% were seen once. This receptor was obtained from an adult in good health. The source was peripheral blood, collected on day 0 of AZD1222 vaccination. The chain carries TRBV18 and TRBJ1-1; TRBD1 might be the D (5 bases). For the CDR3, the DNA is TGTGCCAGCTCACCATTTGGAGGGCAGGGAACTGAAGCTTTCTTT. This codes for CASSPFGGQGTEAFF.